What follows are 9 T cell receptor beta chains derived from one specimen sequenced in a study of T cells in Graves' hyperthyroidism and ophthalmopathy. RNA transcripts yielded amplified TCR beta CDR3 regions. HTBI primers drove first-round RT-PCR of the TCR CDR3. TCRdb reprocessed the multiplex PCR reads via MiXCR and lists one record per CDR3 protein. The sample comprises around 450,000 distinct CDR3 sequences, roughly 13% of which are singletons, and around 5.3% rests with the top ten. Sequencing input: blood. The source of these receptors is a woman aged 18 to 35 with Graves' hyperthyroidism.

This clonotype has a count of ten or more. The chain couples TRBV28 to TRBJ2-7; 7 bases line up with TRBD1. V dropped 6 bases and J dropped 0; count of bases not matched to a gene: 5. The CDR3 length is 14 residues. The V gene's germline CDR1 is MDHEN and CDR2 SYDVKM. CDR3 protein: CASRYRGSSYEQYF. The CDR3 DNA follows: TGTGCCAGCAGGTACAGGGGCAGCTCCTACGAGCAGTACTTC.

This clonotype was detected a few times. The chain couples TRBV28 to TRBJ2-4; 11 bases line up with TRBD2. Germline loops: CDR1 MDHEN, CDR2 SYDVKM. With V trimmed by 8 bases and J by 1 base, 10 bases remained unmatched. The CDR3 totals 17 residues. The CDR3 sequence is CASSLAGEGSAKNIQYF. CDR3 nucleotides: TGTGCCAGCTCACTAGCGGGAGAAGGTTCGGCCAAAAACATTCAGTACTTC.

This clonotype was recorded a few times. The V and J genes are TRBV6-1 and TRBJ1-2, with 8 bases identical to TRBD1. The CDR3 contains 16 residues. V gave up 5 bases and J gave up 4 bases; unmatched junction bases: 12. The germline V gene encodes CDR1 MNHNS and CDR2 SASEGT. The CDR3 nucleotides are TGTGCCAGCAGTATGGCCCAGGGGGCAGTCTCCTATGGCTACACCTTC. This sequence encodes CASSMAQGAVSYGYTF.

This clonotype appeared many times. The rearrangement joins TRBV2 to TRBJ1-3; D might be TRBD1 (5 bases). The CDR3 is made up of 17 amino acids. Germline CDR1 is SNHLY and CDR2 is FYNNEI. The V gene lost 0 bases and the J gene lost 4 bases, with 16 bases spanning the gap. The CDR3 loop reads CASSEAFRGGGGNTIYF. In DNA form, the CDR3 reads TGTGCCAGCAGTGAAGCTTTTCGCGGCGGGGGAGGAAACACCATATATTTT. Filled out from reference TRBV2 and TRBJ1-3, the complete variable domain reads EPEVTQTPSHQVTQMGQEVILRCVPISNHLYFYWYRQILGQKVEFLVSFYNNEISEKSEIFDDQFSVERPDGSNFTLKIRSTKLEDSAMYFCASSEAFRGGGGNTIYFGEGSWLTVV.

Ten or more counts support this clonotype. The chain recombines TRBV30 with TRBJ1-1, with D maybe TRBD1 (6 bases). V was trimmed by 2 bases and J by 6 bases, leaving 19 bases between them. This CDR3 comprises 15 residues. Germline CDR1 is GTSNPN and CDR2 is SVGIG (reference sequence). As DNA, the CDR3 is TGTGCCTGGAGTTACCCTGAGGGGGGGCGCCCTGAAGCTTTCTTT. Its translation is CAWSYPEGGRPEAFF.

This clonotype turned up a few times. The CDR3 loop is CASPRGRGVEAFF. The DNA of the CDR3 is TGTGCCAGCCCCCGGGGCAGGGGAGTTGAAGCTTTCTTT. J is TRBJ1-1 and V is TRBV19; D possibly corresponds to TRBD1 (6 bases). Germline assignment: CDR1 LNHDA and CDR2 SQIVND (reference sequence). V lost 9 bases to trimming and J lost 7 bases, with 18 bases between them. The CDR3 is made up of 13 amino acids.

This chain links TRBV27 with TRBJ2-3; D is ambiguous. The V gene lost 0 bases and the J gene lost 1 base, with 2 bases spanning the gap. The CDR3 consists of 13 residues. The germline V gene has CDR1 MNHEY and CDR2 SMNVEV (reference sequence). CDR3 nucleotide sequence: TGTGCCAGCAGTTTATCTCGCACAGATACGCAGTATTTT. Residues: CASSLSRTDTQYF.

This clonotype was detected ten times or more. The rearrangement joins TRBV7-2 to TRBJ1-1; D gene ambiguous. Germline CDR1 and CDR2: SGHTA and FQGNSA. This CDR3 has 15 amino acids. Trimming took 2 bases from V and 0 from J, leaving 10 bases between them. DNA of the CDR3: TGTGCCAGCAGCTTATACGGGGATTTGAACACTGAAGCTTTCTTT. It is translated as CASSLYGDLNTEAFF.

This clonotype is a singleton in its sample. The V gene is TRBV5-6, the J gene TRBJ1-2; D is ambiguous. The CDR3 runs to 15 residues. CDR1 is SGHDT and CDR2 is YYEEEE in the germline V gene. V was pared by 4 bases and J by 1 base, with 14 bases between. The CDR3 DNA reads TGTGCCAGCAGCAATCCCACGTCAGATAACTATGGCTACACCTTC. Translation: CASSNPTSDNYGYTF.